The present TCR beta chain was sequenced within a study of blood T cell repertoires in COVID-19. At the level of the study: Samples of COVID-19 (acute and convalescent) were obtained from the United States, Italy and Spain. Sources were T cells, B-cell-depleted T cells, or PBMCs; the material itself was cDNA or gDNA.

Original methodology: Estimation of nucleated cell counts relied on the amplification of reference gene primers. Clones were read by immunoSEQ multiplex PCR, and TCRdb kept only the in-frame ones, dropping some. Clone size and V and J calls were adopted from that table, with D and trimming inferred from the DNA. Among fewer than 350,000 clones listed, approximately 91% were seen once. Self-reported history from a screening survey and questionnaire set each donor's cohort. The TCR originated in a woman aged 40 to 50 with acute COVID-19. The sample was PBMCs or T cells enriched from blood (not recorded which).

The CDR3 reads CASSYPKGMFNTEAFF. The CDR3 DNA follows: TGTGCCAGCAGTTACCCAAAGGGGATGTTTAACACTGAAGCTTTCTTT. This chain connects TRBV28 to TRBJ1-1, with a weak D call TRBD1 (5 bases). CDR1 is MDHEN, CDR2 SYDVKM, per germline. This CDR3 contains 16 residues. The V end was cut by 4 bases, the J end by 2 bases, with 17 bases between.